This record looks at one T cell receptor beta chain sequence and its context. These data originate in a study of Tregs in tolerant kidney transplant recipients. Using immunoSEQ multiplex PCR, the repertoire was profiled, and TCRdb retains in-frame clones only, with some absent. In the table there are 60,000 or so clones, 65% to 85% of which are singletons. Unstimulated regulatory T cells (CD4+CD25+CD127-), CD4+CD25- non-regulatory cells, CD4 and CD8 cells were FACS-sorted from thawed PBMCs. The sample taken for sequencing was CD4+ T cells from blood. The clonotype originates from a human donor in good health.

The CDR3 spells CASSPYGNYGYTF. For the CDR3, the DNA is TGTGCCAGCTCACCCTATGGTAACTATGGCTACACCTTC. The chain has TRBV18 and TRBJ1-2, with D uncertain. V shed 3 bases and J shed 1 base, with 6 bases lying between them. This CDR3 is 13 amino acids long. Germline lookup yields CDR1 KGHSH and CDR2 LQKENI. The full variable domain, completed using reference TRBV18 and TRBJ1-2, is NAGVMQNPRHLVRRRGQEARLRCSPMKGHSHVYWYRQLPEEGLKFMVYLQKENIIDESGMPKERFSAEFPKEGPSILRIQQVVRGDSAAYFCASSPYGNYGYTFGSGTRLTVV.